These T cell receptor beta chains were read from a single sample in a study of human T cells and chemical hapten exposure. Each CDR3 protein is one row after TCRdb ran MiXCR on the RACE reads. The table has 35,000 to 50,000 distinct CDR3 sequences, 9.5% to 15% seen once. Specimen: whole blood, collected in connection with sensitization to the hapten diphenylcyclopropenone (DPC). Every receptor here comes from a woman younger than 45 with alopecia areata. Some clones in this sample may be carry-over from other donors' samples. CDR3s include the opening cysteine and the closing phenylalanine or tryptophan. A D gene is named only where the DNA matches it firmly. The listing skips clone size in some rows; elsewhere it reads once, few, many or a size class.

v_gene	d_gene	j_gene	abundance	CDR3aa	CDR3nt
TRBV28	-	TRBJ2-7	-	CASRVYEQYF	TGTGCCAGTCGGGTCTACGAGCAGTACTTC
TRBV20-1	-	TRBJ2-1	few	CSARIGAGLYNEQFF	TGCAGTGCTAGAATTGGGGCTGGCCTGTACAATGAGCAGTTCTTC
TRBV4-3	-	TRBJ2-7	few	CASSQARSYEQYF	TGCGCCAGCAGCCAAGCCCGCAGTTACGAGCAGTACTTC
TRBV10-3	TRBD1	TRBJ1-1	many	CAISHRSPGGENTEAFF	TGTGCCATCAGTCACCGATCCCCAGGGGGTGAGAACACTGAAGCTTTCTTT
TRBV20-1	-	TRBJ2-1	-	CSATPTAGHIGEQFF	TGCAGTGCTACCCCGACGGCGGGACATATCGGTGAGCAGTTCTTC
TRBV19	TRBD1	TRBJ2-1	few	CASWTNRDRGINEQFF	TGTGCCAGCTGGACTAACCGGGACAGGGGGATCAATGAGCAGTTCTTC
TRBV5-4	-	TRBJ2-7	-	CASSLDLAYEQYF	TGTGCCAGCAGCTTGGACCTGGCCTACGAGCAGTACTTC
TRBV6-2/TRBV6-3	-	TRBJ1-6	-	CASSYLNDSPLHF	TGTGCCAGCAGTTACTTAAATGATTCACCCCTCCACTTT
TRBV18	-	TRBJ2-7	many	CASSRSSGRSYEQYF	TGTGCCAGCTCAAGGAGCAGCGGCCGATCCTACGAGCAGTACTTC
TRBV29-1	-	TRBJ2-7	many	CSVARGNEQYF	TGCAGCGTTGCCAGGGGCAACGAGCAGTACTTC
TRBV28	-	TRBJ2-7	-	CASSSASAPPEQYF	TGTGCCAGCAGTTCCGCTAGCGCCCCCCCCGAGCAGTACTTC
TRBV20-1	TRBD2	TRBJ2-1	-	CSARAPGRLAGIYNEQFF	TGCAGTGCTAGAGCCCCTGGGCGGCTAGCGGGGATTTACAATGAGCAGTTCTTC
TRBV6-2/TRBV6-3	-	TRBJ2-7	many	CASSYYTYEQYF	TGTGCCAGCAGTTATTATACCTACGAGCAGTACTTC
TRBV20-1	-	TRBJ1-6	-	CSAQRPNSPLHF	TGCAGTGCTCAAAGGCCTAATTCACCCCTCCACTTT
TRBV6-2/TRBV6-3	-	TRBJ1-1	many	CASSYFAGNTEAFF	TGTGCCAGCAGTTATTTCGCAGGGAACACTGAAGCTTTCTTT
TRBV18	-	TRBJ1-2	few	CASSSNREEDTF	TGTGCCAGCTCTTCCAACAGGGAGGAGGACACCTTC
TRBV7-3	-	TRBJ2-7	-	CTSSFPGTRPYYEQYF	TGTACCAGCAGCTTCCCCGGGACTCGACCCTACTACGAGCAGTACTTC
TRBV6-4	-	TRBJ2-1	many	CASRPWSEPSYNEQFF	TGTGCCAGCAGGCCGTGGTCGGAACCCTCCTACAATGAGCAGTTCTTC
TRBV3-1	TRBD1	TRBJ1-5	-	CASSQERDSWKPQHF	TGTGCCAGCAGCCAAGAAAGGGACAGCTGGAAGCCCCAGCATTTT
TRBV2	-	TRBJ2-7	many	CASSLLAYEQYF	TGTGCCAGCAGTTTACTAGCCTACGAGCAGTACTTC
TRBV10-3	-	TRBJ2-7	-	CAIRKGPNYEQYF	TGTGCCATCAGGAAAGGGCCGAACTACGAGCAGTACTTC
TRBV29-1	TRBD2	TRBJ2-1	-	CSVDVTGRYNEQFF	TGCAGCGTTGATGTGACCGGGAGGTACAATGAGCAGTTCTTC
TRBV6-2/TRBV6-3	-	TRBJ1-5	many	CASSMRGRGVDQPQHF	TGTGCCAGCAGCATGCGGGGCAGGGGTGTGGATCAGCCCCAGCATTTT
TRBV20-1	-	TRBJ2-1	-	CSARAFNLYNEQFF	TGCAGTGCTAGAGCTTTTAATCTTTACAATGAGCAGTTCTTC
TRBV5-4	TRBD1	TRBJ1-2	few	CVSSVDRGPIRGYTF	TGTGTCAGCAGCGTTGACAGGGGGCCGATCAGGGGCTACACCTTC
TRBV20-1	TRBD2	TRBJ2-2	many	CSAPGGAGSNTGELFF	TGCAGTGCTCCGGGAGGTGCCGGATCGAACACCGGGGAGCTGTTTTTT